Reported below is one T cell receptor (beta chain). At one end the junction does not follow the germline gene, possibly because of a read error. This sample was taken from a study of control samples from healthy donors and cancer patients. CDR3 length: 20 residues. Germline V lookup: CDR1 SGDLS, CDR2 YYNGEE. Libraries were prepared by immunoSEQ multiplex PCR; TCRdb keeps only in-frame clonotypes and omits some of them. The sample holds roughly 120,000 clones; just over 90% are singletons and the top ten take 7.8%. The chain combines TRBV9 with TRBJ2-6, with 16 bases that match TRBD2. The clonotype was recovered from a woman between 18 and 29 years old in good health. The sample was blood. The CDR3 region has the DNA TGTGCCAGCCGCGTAGGGACTAGCGGGAGGGGGAGGGCTGGGGCCAACGTCCTGACTTTC. Translated, it gives CASRVGTSGRGRAGANVLTF.